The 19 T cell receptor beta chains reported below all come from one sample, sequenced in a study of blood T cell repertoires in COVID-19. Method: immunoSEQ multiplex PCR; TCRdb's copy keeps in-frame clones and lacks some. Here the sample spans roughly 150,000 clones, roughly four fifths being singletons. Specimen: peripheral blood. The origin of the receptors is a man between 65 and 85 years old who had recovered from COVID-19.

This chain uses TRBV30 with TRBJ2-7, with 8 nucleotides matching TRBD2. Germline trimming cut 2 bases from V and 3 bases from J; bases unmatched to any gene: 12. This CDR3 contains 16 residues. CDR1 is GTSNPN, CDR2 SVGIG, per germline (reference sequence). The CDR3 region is CAWSPVGLAGDYEQYF. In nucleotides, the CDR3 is TGTGCCTGGAGTCCGGTGGGGCTAGCGGGTGACTACGAGCAGTACTTC.

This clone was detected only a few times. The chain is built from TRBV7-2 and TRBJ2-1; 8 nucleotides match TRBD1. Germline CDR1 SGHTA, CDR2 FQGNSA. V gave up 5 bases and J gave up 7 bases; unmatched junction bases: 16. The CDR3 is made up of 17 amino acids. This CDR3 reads CASSPPAGWDRRNEQFF. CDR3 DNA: TGTGCCAGCAGCCCCCCAGCGGGTTGGGACAGGAGAAATGAGCAGTTCTTC. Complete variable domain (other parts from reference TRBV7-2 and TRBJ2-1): GAGVSQSPSNKVTEKGKDVELRCDPISGHTALYWYRQSLGQGLEFLIYFQGNSAPDKSGLPSDRFSAERTGGSVSTLTIQRTQQEDSAVYLCASSPPAGWDRRNEQFFGPGTRLTVL.

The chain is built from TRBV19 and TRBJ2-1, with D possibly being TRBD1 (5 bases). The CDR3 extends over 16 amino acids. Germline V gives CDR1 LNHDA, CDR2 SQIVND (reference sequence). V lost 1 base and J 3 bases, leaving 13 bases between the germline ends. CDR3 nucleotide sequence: TGTGCCAGTAGTATAGGGGGCGATCCCAACTACAATGAGCAGTTCTTC. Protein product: CASSIGGDPNYNEQFF.

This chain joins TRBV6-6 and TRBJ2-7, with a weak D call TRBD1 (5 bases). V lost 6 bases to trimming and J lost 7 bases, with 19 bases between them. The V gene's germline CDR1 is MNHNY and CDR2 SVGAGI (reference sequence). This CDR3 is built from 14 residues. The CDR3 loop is CASRIDRNTGEQYF. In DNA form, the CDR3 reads TGTGCCAGCAGGATAGACAGAAATACTGGGGAGCAGTACTTC.

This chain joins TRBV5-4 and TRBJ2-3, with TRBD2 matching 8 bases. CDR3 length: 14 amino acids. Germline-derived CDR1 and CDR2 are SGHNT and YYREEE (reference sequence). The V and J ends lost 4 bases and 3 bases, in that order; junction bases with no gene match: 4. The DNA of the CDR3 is TGTGCCAGCAGCGCCGGGACTAGAACAGATACGCAGTATTTT. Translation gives CASSAGTRTDTQYF.

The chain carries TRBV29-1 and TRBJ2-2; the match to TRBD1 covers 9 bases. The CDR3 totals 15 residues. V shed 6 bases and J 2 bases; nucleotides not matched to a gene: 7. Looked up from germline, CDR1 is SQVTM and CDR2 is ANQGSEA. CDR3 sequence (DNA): TGCAGCGTGCGACAGGGGGGGGTAAACACCGGGGAGCTGTTTTTT. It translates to CSVRQGGVNTGELFF.

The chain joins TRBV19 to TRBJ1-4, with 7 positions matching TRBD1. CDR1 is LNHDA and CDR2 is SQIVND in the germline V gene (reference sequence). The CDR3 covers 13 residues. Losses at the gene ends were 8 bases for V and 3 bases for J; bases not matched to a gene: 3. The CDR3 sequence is CASGQEPNEKLFF. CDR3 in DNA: TGTGCCAGTGGACAGGAGCCTAATGAAAAACTGTTTTTT.

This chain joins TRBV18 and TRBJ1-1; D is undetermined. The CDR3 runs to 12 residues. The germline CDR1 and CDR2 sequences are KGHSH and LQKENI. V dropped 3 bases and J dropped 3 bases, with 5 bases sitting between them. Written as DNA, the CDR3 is TGTGCCAGCTCACCGGACTACACTGAAGCTTTCTTT. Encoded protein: CASSPDYTEAFF.

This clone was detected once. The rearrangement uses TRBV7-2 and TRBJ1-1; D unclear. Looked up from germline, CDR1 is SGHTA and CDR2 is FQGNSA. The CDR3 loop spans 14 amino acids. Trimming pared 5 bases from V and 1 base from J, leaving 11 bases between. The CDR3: CASSTGRGNTEAFF. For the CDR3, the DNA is TGTGCCAGCAGCACCGGACGGGGGAACACTGAAGCTTTCTTT.

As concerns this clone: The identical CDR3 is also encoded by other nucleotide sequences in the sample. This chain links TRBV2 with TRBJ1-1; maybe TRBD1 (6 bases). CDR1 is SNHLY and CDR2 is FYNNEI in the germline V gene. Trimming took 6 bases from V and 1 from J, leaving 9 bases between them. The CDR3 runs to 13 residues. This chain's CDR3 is CASSVQGNTEAFF. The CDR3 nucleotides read TGTGCCAGCAGCGTACAGGGGAACACTGAAGCTTTCTTT.

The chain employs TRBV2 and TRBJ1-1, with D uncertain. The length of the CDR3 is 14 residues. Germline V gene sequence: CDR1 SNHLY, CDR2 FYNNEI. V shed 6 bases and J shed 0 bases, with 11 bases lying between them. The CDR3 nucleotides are TGTGCCAGCAGCAACGGGAGACTGAACACTGAAGCTTTCTTT. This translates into CASSNGRLNTEAFF.

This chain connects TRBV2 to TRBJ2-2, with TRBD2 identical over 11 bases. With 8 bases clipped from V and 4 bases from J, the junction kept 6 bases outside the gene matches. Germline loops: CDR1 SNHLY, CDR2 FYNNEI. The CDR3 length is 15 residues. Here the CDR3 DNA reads TGTGCCAGCCGAGGGACTAGCGGTAGCACCGGGGAGCTGTTTTTT. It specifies CASRGTSGSTGELFF.

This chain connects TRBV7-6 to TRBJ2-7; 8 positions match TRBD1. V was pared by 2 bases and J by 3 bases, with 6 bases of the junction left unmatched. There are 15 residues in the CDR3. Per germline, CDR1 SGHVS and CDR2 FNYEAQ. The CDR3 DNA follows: TGTGCCAGCAGCTTAAGTCCACAGGGGGACTACGAGCAGTACTTC. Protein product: CASSLSPQGDYEQYF.

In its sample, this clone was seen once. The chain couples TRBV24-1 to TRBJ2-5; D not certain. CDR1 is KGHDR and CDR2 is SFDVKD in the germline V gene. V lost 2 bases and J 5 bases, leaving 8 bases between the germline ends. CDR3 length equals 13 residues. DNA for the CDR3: TGTGCCACCAGTGATTCCCGGTATGAGACCCAGTACTTC. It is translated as CATSDSRYETQYF.

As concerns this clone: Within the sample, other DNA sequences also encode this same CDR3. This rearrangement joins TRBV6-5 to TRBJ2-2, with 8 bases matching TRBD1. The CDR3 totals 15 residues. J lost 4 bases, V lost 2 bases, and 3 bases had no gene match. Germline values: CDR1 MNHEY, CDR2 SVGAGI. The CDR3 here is CASSYRTGLTGELFF. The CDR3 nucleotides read TGTGCCAGCAGTTACCGGACAGGGCTCACCGGGGAGCTGTTTTTT.

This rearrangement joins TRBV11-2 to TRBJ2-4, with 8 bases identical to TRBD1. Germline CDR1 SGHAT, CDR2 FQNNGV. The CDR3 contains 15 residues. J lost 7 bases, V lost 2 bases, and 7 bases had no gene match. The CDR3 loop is CASSLLRDRSNIQYF. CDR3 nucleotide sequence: TGTGCCAGCAGCTTACTCCGGGACAGGTCCAACATTCAGTACTTC.

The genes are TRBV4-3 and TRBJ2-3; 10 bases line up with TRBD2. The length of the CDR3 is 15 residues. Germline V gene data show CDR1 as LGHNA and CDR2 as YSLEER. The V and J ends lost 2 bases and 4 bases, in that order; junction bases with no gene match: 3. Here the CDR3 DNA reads TGCGCCAGCAGCCAAACTAGCGGGAAAGCAGATACGCAGTATTTT. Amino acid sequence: CASSQTSGKADTQYF.

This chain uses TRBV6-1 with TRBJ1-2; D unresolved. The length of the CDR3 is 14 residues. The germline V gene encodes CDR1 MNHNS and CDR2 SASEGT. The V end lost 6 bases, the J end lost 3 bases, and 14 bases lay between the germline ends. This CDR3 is CASRRTGSDYGYTF. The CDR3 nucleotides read TGTGCCAGCAGACGAACGGGGAGTGACTATGGCTACACCTTC.

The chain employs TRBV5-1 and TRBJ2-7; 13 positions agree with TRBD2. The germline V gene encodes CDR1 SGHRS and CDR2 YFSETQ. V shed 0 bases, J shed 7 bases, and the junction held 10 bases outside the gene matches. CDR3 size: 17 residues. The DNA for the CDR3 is TGCGCCAGCAGCTTGGAACTAGCGGGAGGGCCGTCTCGGGAGCAGTACTTC. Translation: CASSLELAGGPSREQYF.